Listed below are T cell receptor beta chains from one sample, sequenced in a study of blood T cell repertoires in COVID-19. Sequencing used immunoSEQ multiplex PCR; TCRdb keeps in-frame clones, though not all of them. The table includes some 490,000 clones, 80% to 90% detected once. Sample: peripheral blood. The receptor set was obtained from a human donor in a cohort sampled during active COVID-19. Each CDR3 is given with its conserved first and last residue. D genes are given only for firm matches. Size is stated for part of the rows, as once, few or many counts, or as a class when the clone is expanded.

TRBV20-1	TRBD2	TRBJ2-1	-	14	TGCAGTGCTATTGAGACTAGCGGGAGCCATGAGCAGTTCTTC	CSAIETSGSHEQFF
TRBV6-5	-	TRBJ2-4	-	14	TGTGCCAGCAGGCAGGGGATAGGATTGAACATTCAGTACTTC	CASRQGIGLNIQYF
TRBV2	TRBD2	TRBJ2-5	-	16	TGTGCCAGCAGCCTCGGACTAGCGGAGGGGGAGGAGACCCAGTACTTC	CASSLGLAEGEETQYF
TRBV11-1	-	TRBJ2-7	-	13	TGTGCCAGCAGCGAGACAAACCCTACGAAGCAGTACTTC	CASSETNPTKQYF
TRBV5-1	TRBD1	TRBJ2-5	once	14	TGCGCCAGCAGGAAAGGGACAGTCAAAGAGACCCAGTACTTC	CASRKGTVKETQYF
TRBV7-7	TRBD2	TRBJ2-7	-	14	TGTGCTAGCAGCCCGGGACTAGCCGCCTACGAGCAGTACTTC	CASSPGLAAYEQYF
TRBV19	TRBD1	TRBJ2-5	-	15	TGTGCCAGTAGTATCCCCGGGACAGGATCGGAGACCCAGTACTTC	CASSIPGTGSETQYF
TRBV5-1	TRBD1	TRBJ1-3	-	15	TGCGCCAGCAGCTTGGGAGGGGGCACTGGAAACACCATATATTTT	CASSLGGGTGNTIYF
TRBV12-5	-	TRBJ2-7	-	13	TGTGCTAGTGGTTTGCCCCGCTCCTACGAGCAGTACTTC	CASGLPRSYEQYF
TRBV12-3/TRBV12-4	-	TRBJ2-2	-	13	TGTGCCAGCAGTTTGATGAGGACCGGGGAGCTGTTTTTT	CASSLMRTGELFF
TRBV7-3	-	TRBJ1-1	-	13	TGTGCCAGCAGCTGGAGGGGAAGCACTGAAGCTTTCTTT	CASSWRGSTEAFF
TRBV19	-	TRBJ2-7	few	15	TGTGCCAGTAGTCCGGGACAAATAAGCTCCTACGAGCAGTACTTC	CASSPGQISSYEQYF
TRBV20-1	TRBD1	TRBJ1-2	-	15	TGCAGTGCTAGTCAGTTGGACAGGGGTTTTTATGGCTACACCTTC	CSASQLDRGFYGYTF
TRBV30	-	TRBJ1-2	-	14	TGTGCCTGGAGTGTATCAGGGGCCTCTCTGGGCTACACCTTC	CAWSVSGASLGYTF
TRBV3-1/TRBV3-2	-	TRBJ1-3	-	12	TGTGCCAGCCGGAGCTCTGGAAACACCATATATTTT	CASRSSGNTIYF
TRBV6-5	TRBD2	TRBJ2-7	-	13	TGTGCCAGTACTAGCGGGAGCTGGGAGGAGCAGTACTTC	CASTSGSWEEQYF
TRBV2	TRBD2	TRBJ2-5	-	14	TGTGCCAGCAGTGACACGGGAGGCCGTGAGACCCAGTACTTC	CASSDTGGRETQYF
TRBV9	-	TRBJ2-3	-	14	TGTGCCAGCAGCCCCCGGACTGACGGAGATACGCAGTATTTT	CASSPRTDGDTQYF
TRBV6-5	-	TRBJ2-2	-	12	TGTGCCAGCAGAGGCGGCACCGGGGAGCTGTTTTTT	CASRGGTGELFF
TRBV9	TRBD2	TRBJ2-1	once	17	TGTGCCAGCAGCGTAGAGGCGGGGCTAGCGGTCTTTGGTGAGCAGTTCTTC	CASSVEAGLAVFGEQFF
TRBV18	-	TRBJ2-5	-	12	TGTGCCAGCTCACGTACGGAAGAGACCCAGTACTTC	CASSRTEETQYF
TRBV6-1	-	TRBJ2-7	-	16	TGTGCCAGCAGTGTCTACTCTAGAGGAGAGGCCTACGAGCAGTACTTC	CASSVYSRGEAYEQYF
TRBV5-6	TRBD2	TRBJ2-7	-	16	TGTGCCAGCAGCTCCTTATTGGGGGAGGGATCCTACGAGCAGTACTTC	CASSSLLGEGSYEQYF
TRBV4-2	TRBD2	TRBJ2-3	few	15	TGTGCCAGCAGCCCCACTAGCGCCCGCACAGATACGCAGTATTTT	CASSPTSARTDTQYF
TRBV6-5	TRBD1	TRBJ1-2	-	16	TGTGCCAGCAGTTACGCTCGGCCGACAGGGGGCGATGGCTACACCTTC	CASSYARPTGGDGYTF
TRBV18	-	TRBJ1-5	-	13	TGTGCCAGCTCACCAGAAGCCGATCAGCCCCAGCATTTT	CASSPEADQPQHF
TRBV25-1	-	TRBJ1-5	-	15	TGTGCCAGCAGTGATTACACATCCCAGAATCAGCCCCAGCATTTT	CASSDYTSQNQPQHF
TRBV28	-	TRBJ1-1	-	14	TGTGCCAGCAGAGCGGGACGGCCGAACACTGAAGCTTTCTTT	CASRAGRPNTEAFF
TRBV27	-	TRBJ2-1	-	12	TGTGCCAGCAGCCTCGCCCGGAATGAGCAGTTCTTC	CASSLARNEQFF
TRBV18	TRBD2	TRBJ2-2	-	16	TGTGCCAGCTCACCGGGGACTAGCGAGAACACCGGGGAGCTGTTTTTT	CASSPGTSENTGELFF
TRBV6-5	TRBD2	TRBJ2-1	-	15	TGTGCCAGCAGTTACTCCCGACTAGCGGGAGTTGAGCAGTTCTTC	CASSYSRLAGVEQFF